This TCR beta chain was recorded in a study of control samples from healthy donors and cancer patients. This table comes from immunoSEQ multiplex PCR, and its TCRdb copy is limited to in-frame clones, with some not included. The sample records under 80,000 clones, 75% to 90% being singletons. There are 15 residues in the CDR3. CDR1 SGHNT and CDR2 YYREEE come from the germline V gene (reference sequence). Trimming took off 5 bases at V and 3 bases at J, with 18 bases between the two ends. This clone was found once. This receptor was taken from a man aged 45-65 years in good health. The chain recombines TRBV5-4 with TRBJ2-7, with D uncertain. The sample consisted of blood. In DNA form, the CDR3 reads TGTGCCAGCAGTTACTTGGCGCAACCTCTCTACGAGCAGTACTTC. Protein product: CASSYLAQPLYEQYF.